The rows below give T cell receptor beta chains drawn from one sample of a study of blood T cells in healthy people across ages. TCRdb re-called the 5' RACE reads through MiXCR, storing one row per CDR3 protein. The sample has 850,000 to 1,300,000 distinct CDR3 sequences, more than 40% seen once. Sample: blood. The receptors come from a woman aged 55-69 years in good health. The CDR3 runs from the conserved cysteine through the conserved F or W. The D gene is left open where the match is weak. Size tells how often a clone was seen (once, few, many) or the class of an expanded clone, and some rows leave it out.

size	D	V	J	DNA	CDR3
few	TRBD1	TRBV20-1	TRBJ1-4	TGCAGTGCTAGAGATAGGTTGCAGGGGGCGACGGCTAATGAAAAACTGTTTTTT	CSARDRLQGATANEKLFF
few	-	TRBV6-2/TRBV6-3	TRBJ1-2	TGTGCCAGCAGTTACTCGACTAGCGGCTACACCTTC	CASSYSTSGYTF
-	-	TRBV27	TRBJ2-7	TGTGCCAGCCCCCCCGGGACGGGAGCCTACGAGCAGTACTTC	CASPPGTGAYEQYF
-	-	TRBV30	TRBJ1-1	TGTGCCTGTTCTAATTGGAACACTGAAGCTTTCTTT	CACSNWNTEAFF
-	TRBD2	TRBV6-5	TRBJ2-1	TGTGCCAGCAGTTACATCGCGGGAGTTGTTAGTGAGCAGTTCTTC	CASSYIAGVVSEQFF
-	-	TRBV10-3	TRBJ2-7	TGTGCCATAAAAAACCAGGGATACGAGCAGTACTTC	CAIKNQGYEQYF
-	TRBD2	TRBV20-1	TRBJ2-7	TGCAGTGGAGCGGGAGTGGGGTCCTACGAGCAGTACTTC	CSGAGVGSYEQYF
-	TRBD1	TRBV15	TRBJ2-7	TGTGCCTCCGGACAGGGGTTTAACTACGAGCAGTACTTC	CASGQGFNYEQYF
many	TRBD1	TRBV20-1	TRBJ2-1	TGCAGTGCTGGTGGACAGGGGTCCAATGAGCAGTTCTTC	CSAGGQGSNEQFF
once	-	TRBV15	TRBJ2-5	TGTACCACCAGCAGAGATGGATGGGGCGGCGAGACCCAGTACTTC	CTTSRDGWGGETQYF
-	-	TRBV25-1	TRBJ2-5	TGTGCCAGCAGTGACGTGAACAGGGTAGAGACCCAGTACTTC	CASSDVNRVETQYF
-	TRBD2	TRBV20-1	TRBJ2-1	TGCAGTGCTAGAGCCCCTAGCGGGAGCTCCCCGTATGAGCAGTTCTTC	CSARAPSGSSPYEQFF
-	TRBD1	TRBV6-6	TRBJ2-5	TGTGCCAGCAGGTATACAGGGGAAGAGACCCAGTACTTC	CASRYTGEETQYF
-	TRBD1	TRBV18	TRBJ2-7	TGTGCCAGCTCGCTTATTGGGACAGGCGACTCCTACGAGCAGTACTTC	CASSLIGTGDSYEQYF
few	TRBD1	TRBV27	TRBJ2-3	TGTGCCAGCAGAGCGCGGGACAGGGGGACAGATACGCAGTATTTT	CASRARDRGTDTQYF
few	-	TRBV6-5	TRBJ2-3	TGTGCCAGCAGTTACTCCGACACAGATACGCAGTATTTT	CASSYSDTDTQYF
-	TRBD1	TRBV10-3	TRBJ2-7	TGTGCCATCAAGGGGACAGGGGGTAGCGGGAGAGACTACGAGCAGTACTTC	CAIKGTGGSGRDYEQYF
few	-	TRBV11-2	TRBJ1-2	TGTGCCAGCAGCTCACCCAGCCAGTGGGGCTATGGCTACACCTTC	CASSSPSQWGYGYTF
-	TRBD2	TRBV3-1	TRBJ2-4	TGTGCCAGCAGCCTGGCTAGCGGGAGAGCCAAAAACATTCAGTACTTC	CASSLASGRAKNIQYF
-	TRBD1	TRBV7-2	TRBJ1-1	TGTGCCAGCAGCTGGGACAGGGGGAGGATGAACACTGAAGCTTTCTTT	CASSWDRGRMNTEAFF
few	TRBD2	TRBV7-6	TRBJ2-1	TGTGCCAGCAGCTGGAGTCTAGCGGGAGGGAGGAATGAGCAGTTCTTC	CASSWSLAGGRNEQFF
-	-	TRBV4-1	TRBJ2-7	TGCGCCAGCAGCCAACCCCCCCTTGGGACCTACGAGCAGTACTTC	CASSQPPLGTYEQYF
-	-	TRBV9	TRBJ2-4	TGTGCCAGCAGCGCAACTCAGGGTGGAAACATTCAGTACTTC	CASSATQGGNIQYF
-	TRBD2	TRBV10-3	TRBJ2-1	TGTGCCATCAGTGAGGTACTAGCGGGGGATGAGCAGTTCTTC	CAISEVLAGDEQFF
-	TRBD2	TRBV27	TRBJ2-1	TGTGCCAGCGGGTCCGGGAGGGGTGATGAGCAGTTCTTC	CASGSGRGDEQFF
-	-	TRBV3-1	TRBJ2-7	TGTGCCAGCAGCCTTACTCCGAGTTCCTACGACGAGCAGTACTTC	CASSLTPSSYDEQYF
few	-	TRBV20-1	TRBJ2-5	TGCAGTGCAAGACCCTTAGCGGAAGAGACCCAGTACTTC	CSARPLAEETQYF
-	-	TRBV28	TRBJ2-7	TGTGCCAGCAGACTGCCAGGGGACTACGAGCAGTACTTC	CASRLPGDYEQYF
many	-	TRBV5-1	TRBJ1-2	TGCGCCAGCAGCCCCCTGGACAGTTACTATGGCTACACCTTC	CASSPLDSYYGYTF
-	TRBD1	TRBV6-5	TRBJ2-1	TGTGCCAGCAGTTACTCGGGGACAGTTACCTACAATGAGCAGTTCTTC	CASSYSGTVTYNEQFF
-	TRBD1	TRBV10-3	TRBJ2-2	TGTGCCATCAGTGAGGACAGGGTCGCCGGGGAGCTGTTTTTT	CAISEDRVAGELFF
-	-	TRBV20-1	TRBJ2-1	TGCAGTGCGGGGGTCCGGCTAGCCGGATACAATGAGCAGTTCTTC	CSAGVRLAGYNEQFF
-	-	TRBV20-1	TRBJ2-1	TGCAGTGCTAGAGATCGAGTAAGTGAGCAGTTCTTC	CSARDRVSEQFF
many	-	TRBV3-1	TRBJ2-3	TGTGCCAGCAGCCAAGAAGATACGCAGTATTTT	CASSQEDTQYF
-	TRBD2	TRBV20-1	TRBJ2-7	TGCAGTGTAAGATCTAGGCCTAGCGGGGGCTACAATGAGCAGTACTTC	CSVRSRPSGGYNEQYF
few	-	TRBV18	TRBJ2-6	TGTGCCAGCCCCGCTCCCCCCGAGTCTGGGGCCAACGTCCTGACTTTC	CASPAPPESGANVLTF
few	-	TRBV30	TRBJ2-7	TGTGCCTGGAGAAAACAGTCTCTCGGGGAGCAGTACTTC	CAWRKQSLGEQYF
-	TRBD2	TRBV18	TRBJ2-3	TGTGCCAGCTCACCACTTGTCGGGGGGGATACGCAGTATTTT	CASSPLVGGDTQYF
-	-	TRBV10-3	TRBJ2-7	TGTGCCATCAGCCGGGACAAACTCTACGAGCAGTACTTC	CAISRDKLYEQYF
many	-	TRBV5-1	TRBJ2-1	TGCGCCAGCAGCGGTGCGGGGTTCTCCTACAATGAGCAGTTCTTC	CASSGAGFSYNEQFF
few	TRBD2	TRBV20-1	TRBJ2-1	TGCAGTGCTAGTAAGGGACTAGGCGGAGGGGAGCAGTTCTTC	CSASKGLGGGEQFF
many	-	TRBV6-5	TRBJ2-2	TGTGCCAGCGGGAAGCTTCCGACCACCGGGGAGCTGTTTTTT	CASGKLPTTGELFF
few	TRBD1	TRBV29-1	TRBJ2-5	TGCAGCGTAGAGGACAGGGCGGAGACCCAGTACTTC	CSVEDRAETQYF
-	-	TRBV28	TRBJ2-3	TGTGCCAGCAGTTCGTATCGGGCCCCACACACAGATACGCAGTATTTT	CASSSYRAPHTDTQYF
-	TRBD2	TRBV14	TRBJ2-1	TGTGCCAGCAGCGGCCGGGTGGGGACTAGCGGGAGGGCCAACTACAATGAGCAGTTCTTC	CASSGRVGTSGRANYNEQFF
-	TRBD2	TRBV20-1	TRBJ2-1	TGCAGTGCTAGAGACCTTCCCGGGACTAGCGGCTCCTACAATGAGCAGTTCTTC	CSARDLPGTSGSYNEQFF
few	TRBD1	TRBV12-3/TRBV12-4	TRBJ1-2	TGTGCCAGCAGTTCGCTACAGGGGGCGCTGAGCTATGGCTACACCTTC	CASSSLQGALSYGYTF
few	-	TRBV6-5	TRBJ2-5	TGTGCCAGCAGTTACCGGGGTAGCGGACAGCAAGAGACCCAGTACTTC	CASSYRGSGQQETQYF
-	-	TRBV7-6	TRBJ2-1	TGTGCCAGCAGCTGGGGACCCGGTGAGCAGTTCTTC	CASSWGPGEQFF
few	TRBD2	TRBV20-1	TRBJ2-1	TGCAGTGCTAGAGATTTAGGACTAGCGGGAGTAGGGAATGAGCAGTTCTTC	CSARDLGLAGVGNEQFF
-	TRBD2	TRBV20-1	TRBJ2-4	TGCAGTGCCCTACTAGCGGGAGGATCCAAAAACATTCAGTACTTC	CSALLAGGSKNIQYF
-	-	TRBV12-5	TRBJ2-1	TGTGCTAGTGGTTTGGTTCTAGCGCAATACAATGAGCAGTTCTTC	CASGLVLAQYNEQFF
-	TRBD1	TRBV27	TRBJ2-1	TGTGCCGGGTGGACAGGGGCCTACAATGAGCAGTTCTTC	CAGWTGAYNEQFF
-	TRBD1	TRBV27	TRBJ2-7	TGTGCCAGCAGTTTCTACTGGACAGGGGACGAGCAGTACTTC	CASSFYWTGDEQYF
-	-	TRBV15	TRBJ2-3	TGTGCCACCAGCAGAGGTTTGGAGGTTACGCAGTATTTT	CATSRGLEVTQYF